The 10 T cell receptor beta chains below come from one sample, sequenced in a study of shared clonotypes between healthy human individuals. Method: immunoSEQ multiplex PCR; TCRdb's copy keeps in-frame clones and lacks some. The repertoire consists of 450,000 or so clones, with roughly three quarters occurring once and the leading ten covering around 13%. The sequencing sample was made of PBMCs. Receptors originate from a woman in her 40s in good health. Some clones in this sample may be carry-over from other donors' samples.

Comments on this clone: This may be a read error: a much more frequent sequence differs by one nucleotide. Because it lacks the conserved phenylalanine or tryptophan at the end, this CDR3 is likely a read error. The chain employs TRBV29-1 and TRBJ2-7, with 12 bases fitting TRBD2. V shed 4 bases and J 3 bases; nucleotides not matched to a gene: 4. This CDR3 region has 14 residues. Germline V gene data show CDR1 as SQVTM and CDR2 as ANQGSEA. Here the CDR3 DNA reads TGCAGCGTTGTGGCTAGCGGGAGGGTCTACGAGCAGTACCTC. Translating it yields CSVVASGRVYEQYL.

The chain carries TRBV30 and TRBJ2-3; 9 nucleotides agree with TRBD2. Germline CDR1 and CDR2: GTSNPN and SVGIG (reference sequence). V shed 2 bases, J shed 4 bases, and the junction held 4 bases outside the gene matches. This CDR3 is 14 amino acids long. The CDR3 spells CAWSLAGFPDTQYF. The DNA for the CDR3 is TGTGCCTGGAGTCTAGCGGGATTCCCAGATACGCAGTATTTT.

V is TRBV27 and J is TRBJ2-7; possible D gene TRBD1, 6 bases. This CDR3 is built from 14 residues. The ends were cut back, 6 bases at V and 0 bases at J, with 12 bases in the middle. Looked up from germline, CDR1 is MNHEY and CDR2 is SMNVEV (reference sequence). Written as DNA, the CDR3 is TGTGCCAGCAGATCGGACAGAGGCTCCTACGAGCAGTACTTC. Its protein is CASRSDRGSYEQYF.

The V call is TRBV7-9, the J call TRBJ2-6; D gene ambiguous. CDR3 length: 16 residues. Germline values: CDR1 SEHNR, CDR2 FQNEAQ (reference sequence). V was pared by 6 bases and J by 0 bases, with 12 bases between. Here the CDR3 reads CASRGRVNSGANVLTF. CDR3 bases: TGTGCCAGCAGGGGCAGAGTAAACTCTGGGGCCAACGTCCTGACTTTC. Variable domain in full (rest from reference TRBV7-9 and TRBJ2-6): DTGVSQNPRHKITKRGQNVTFRCDPISEHNRLYWYRQTLGQGPEFLTYFQNEAQLEKSRLLSDRFSAERPKGSFSTLEIQRTEQGDSAMYLCASRGRVNSGANVLTFGAGSRLTVL.

A remark on this clone: The conserved phenylalanine or tryptophan normally closing the CDR3 is absent here, so this likely arose from a read error. DNA of the CDR3: TGCAGCGTTGTCCCAACCCGGGGTGGGATTGAAGCTTTCCTT. As protein: CSVVPTRGGIEAFL. V is TRBV29-1 and J is TRBJ1-1; no clear D. The CDR3 consists of 14 residues. V lost 4 bases and J 7 bases, leaving 19 bases between the germline ends. The germline V gene encodes CDR1 SQVTM and CDR2 ANQGSEA.

A note on this clone: The DNA is omitted, as the CDR3 cannot be located on it reliably, and the CDR3 follows TCRdb's listing. J is TRBJ1-2 and V is TRBV2; the listed D gene, TRBD1, was not tested against the DNA. Per germline, CDR1 SNHLY and CDR2 FYNNEI. The CDR3 numbers 15 amino acids, ends counted. The chain's CDR3 is CASSSSTGLGYGYTF.

This clone was recorded a few times. This chain joins TRBV4-1 and TRBJ2-5, with TRBD1 identical over 8 bases. This CDR3 is built from 15 residues. V lost 2 bases to trimming and J lost 2 bases; unmatched junction nucleotides: 4. Germline-derived CDR1 and CDR2 are MGHRA and YSYEKL. The CDR3 bases are TGCGCCAGCAGCCAACTACAGGGGGGACAAGAGACCCAGTACTTC. This codes for CASSQLQGGQETQYF.

This clone was detected a few times. The chain combines TRBV27 with TRBJ1-2, with D tentatively TRBD1 (5 bases). The CDR3 loop spans 12 amino acids. The V and J ends lost 5 bases and 8 bases respectively, with 12 bases between them. Germline V gene sequence: CDR1 MNHEY, CDR2 SMNVEV (reference sequence). The CDR3 sequence: CASSPTGGGYTF. Here the CDR3 DNA reads TGTGCCAGCAGTCCAACAGGAGGCGGCTACACCTTC.

About this clone: A read error may be the cause here, since a much bigger clone is one base away. The V gene is TRBV7-2, the J gene TRBJ2-2; the D gene is possibly TRBD2 (5 bases). Germline V lookup: CDR1 SGHTA, CDR2 FQGNSA. The CDR3 contains 14 residues. The germline V and J ends were trimmed by 1 base and 4 bases, with 7 bases remaining between them. The CDR3 reads CASSLVRGTGELFF. The CDR3 DNA is TGTGCCAGCAGCTTAGTTCGGGGCACCGGGGAGCTGTTTTTT.

This CDR3 is CASSQDWGQDNEQFF. CDR3 nucleotide sequence: TGCGCCAGCAGCCAAGATTGGGGGCAGGACAATGAGCAGTTCTTC. The genes are TRBV4-3 and TRBJ2-1, with D possibly TRBD1 on 6 matching bases. Germline V gives CDR1 LGHNA, CDR2 YSLEER. This CDR3 is 15 amino acids long. Trimming took 0 bases from V and 5 from J, leaving 11 bases between them.